The TCR beta chain under discussion was sequenced for a study of T cell repertoires and Cas9 in healthy adults. On the study more broadly: Multi-effector potency, cytotoxicity and lineage were assessed in SpCas9-reactive CD4 and CD8 T cells. Study-level results: Reportedly, SpCas9-reactive effector T cell proliferation and function were mitigated by SpCas9-reactive Tregs in vitro.

This clone came up once. The antigen remains unidentified. Deletions cut 2 bases from V and 4 bases from J, with 15 bases between. The V gene's germline CDR1 is SGHRS and CDR2 YFSETQ. This CDR3 is 16 amino acids long. This table comes from immunoSEQ multiplex PCR, and its TCRdb copy is limited to in-frame clones, with some not included. The sample lists approximately 22,000 clones; around nine tenths were seen once. The clonotype was recovered from a human donor in good health. The chain is built from TRBV5-1 and TRBJ2-2, with D maybe TRBD1 (6 bases). The sequencing sample was made of CD4+ effector T cells (CD127+, CD25-, CD137-, CD154-) from PBMCs; culture status not recorded. CDR3: CASSLQGRSGTGELFF. The CDR3, as DNA: TGCGCCAGCAGCTTACAGGGTCGGAGTGGCACCGGGGAGCTGTTTTTT.